This T cell receptor (beta chain) was retrieved from a study of OX40 agonist ivuxolimab in advanced cancers. CDR1 is MNHEY, CDR2 SVGAGI, per germline. The CDR3 spans 14 residues. Trimming pared 11 bases from V and 0 bases from J, leaving 16 bases between. Measured with immunoSEQ multiplex PCR; TCRdb has only the in-frame clones, and not every one. Among 55,000 to 85,000 clones listed, 70% to 90% were seen once. The receptor comes from an adult with an advanced solid tumor such as melanoma, head and neck, liver or kidney cancer. This chain uses TRBV6-5 with TRBJ1-1; D unclear. The sequencing used CD4+ or CD8+ T cells sorted from blood, collected in a trial of the OX40 agonist ivuxolimab. The CDR3 DNA reads as TGTGCCGCCTACCCGTCAGGAATGAACACTGAAGCTTTCTTT. Amino acids: CAAYPSGMNTEAFF.